The 2 T cell receptor beta chains listed next were all sequenced from one sample in a study of shared clonotypes between healthy human individuals. The assay was immunoSEQ multiplex PCR, and TCRdb's table has in-frame clones only and misses some. This table holds some 1 million clones, approximately 76% found once. Sequencing input: memory CD4+ T cells sorted from blood. This sample's subset: CD45RA-negative fraction. These receptors were taken from a man aged 18 to 29 in good health.

The V call is TRBV28, the J call TRBJ2-7, with D perhaps being TRBD1 or TRBD2 (6 bases each). Trimming cost V 6 bases and J 0 bases, with 15 bases left between them. Germline V gene lookup returns CDR1 MDHEN and CDR2 SYDVKM. This CDR3 is built from 15 residues. Written as DNA, the CDR3 is TGTGCCAGCAGGGAGGGGGGACCCCGCTCCTACGAGCAGTACTTC. This sequence encodes CASREGGPRSYEQYF.

The rearrangement links TRBV19 to TRBJ2-2; no definite D call. Per the germline V gene, CDR1 is LNHDA and CDR2 is SQIVND (reference sequence). This CDR3 is built from 15 residues. Trimming stripped 0 bases from V and 4 bases from J, with 9 bases between. CDR3: CASSIDSLSTGELFF. CDR3 nucleotides: TGTGCCAGTAGTATAGACAGCCTATCCACCGGGGAGCTGTTTTTT.